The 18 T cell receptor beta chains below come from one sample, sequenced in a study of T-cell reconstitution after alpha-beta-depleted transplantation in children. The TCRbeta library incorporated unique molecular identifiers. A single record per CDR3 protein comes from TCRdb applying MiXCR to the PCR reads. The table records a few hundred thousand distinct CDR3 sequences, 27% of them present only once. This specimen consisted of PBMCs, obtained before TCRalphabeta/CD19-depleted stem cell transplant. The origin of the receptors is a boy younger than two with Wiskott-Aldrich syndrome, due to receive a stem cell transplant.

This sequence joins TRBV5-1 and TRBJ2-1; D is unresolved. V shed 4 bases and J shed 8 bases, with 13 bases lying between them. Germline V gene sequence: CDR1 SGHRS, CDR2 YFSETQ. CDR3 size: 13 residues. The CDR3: CASSELDWDEQFF. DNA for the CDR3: TGCGCCAGCAGCGAGCTAGATTGGGATGAGCAGTTCTTC.

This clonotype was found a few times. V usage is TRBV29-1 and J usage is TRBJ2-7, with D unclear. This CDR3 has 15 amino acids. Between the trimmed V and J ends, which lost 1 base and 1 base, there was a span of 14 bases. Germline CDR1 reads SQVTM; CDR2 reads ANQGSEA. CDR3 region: CSVEVGNLGSYEQYF. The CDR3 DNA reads TGCAGCGTTGAAGTAGGGAACTTAGGATCCTACGAGCAGTACTTC.

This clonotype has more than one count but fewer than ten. The CDR3 DNA sequence: TGTGCCATCAGTGAGTCGGGGAGTAGCTCGAACACCGGGGAGCTGTTTTTT. This gives the protein CAISESGSSSNTGELFF. The rearrangement uses TRBV10-3 and TRBJ2-2; D is possibly TRBD2 (5 bases). V was trimmed by 0 bases and J by 0 bases, leaving 11 bases between them. CDR1 and CDR2 (germline): ENHRY, SYGVKD. The CDR3 runs 17 residues.

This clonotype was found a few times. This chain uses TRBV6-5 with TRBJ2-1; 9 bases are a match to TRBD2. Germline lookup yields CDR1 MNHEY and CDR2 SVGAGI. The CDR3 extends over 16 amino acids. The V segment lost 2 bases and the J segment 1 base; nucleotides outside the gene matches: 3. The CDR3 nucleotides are TGTGCCAGCAGTTACCCCCTAGCGGGATCCTACAATGAGCAGTTCTTC. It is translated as CASSYPLAGSYNEQFF.

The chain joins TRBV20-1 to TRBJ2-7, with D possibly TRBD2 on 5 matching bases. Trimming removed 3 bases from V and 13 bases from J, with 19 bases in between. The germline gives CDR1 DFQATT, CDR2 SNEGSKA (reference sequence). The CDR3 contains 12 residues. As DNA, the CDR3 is TGCAGTGCTAGTAGAGGGCCAGAAAACTTTTACTTC. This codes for CSASRGPENFYF.

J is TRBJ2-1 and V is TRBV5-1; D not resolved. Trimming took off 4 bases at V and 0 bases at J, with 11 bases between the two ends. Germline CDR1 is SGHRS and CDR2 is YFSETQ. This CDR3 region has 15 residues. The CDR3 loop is CASSPPRSSYNEQFF. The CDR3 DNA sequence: TGCGCCAGCAGCCCCCCGAGGAGCTCCTACAATGAGCAGTTCTTC.

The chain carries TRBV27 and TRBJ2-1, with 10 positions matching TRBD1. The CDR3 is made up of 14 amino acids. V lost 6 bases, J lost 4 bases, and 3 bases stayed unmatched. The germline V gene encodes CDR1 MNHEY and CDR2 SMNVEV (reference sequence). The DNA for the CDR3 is TGTGCCAGCAGAGACAGGGGGCCGTACAATGAGCAGTTCTTC. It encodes CASRDRGPYNEQFF.

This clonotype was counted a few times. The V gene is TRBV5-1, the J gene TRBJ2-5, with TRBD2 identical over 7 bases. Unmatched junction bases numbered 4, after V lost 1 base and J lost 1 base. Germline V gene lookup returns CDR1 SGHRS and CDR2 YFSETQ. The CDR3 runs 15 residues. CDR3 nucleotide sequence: TGCGCCAGCAGCTTGAATGGCGGGAGCCAAGAGACCCAGTACTTC. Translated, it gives CASSLNGGSQETQYF.

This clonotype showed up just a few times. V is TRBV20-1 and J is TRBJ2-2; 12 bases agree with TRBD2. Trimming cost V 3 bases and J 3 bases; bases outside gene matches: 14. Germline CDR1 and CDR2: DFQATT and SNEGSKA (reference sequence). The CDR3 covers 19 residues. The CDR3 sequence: CSASQKVPTSGGHTGELFF. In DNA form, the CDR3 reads TGCAGTGCTAGCCAGAAGGTCCCGACTAGCGGGGGACACACCGGGGAGCTGTTTTTT.

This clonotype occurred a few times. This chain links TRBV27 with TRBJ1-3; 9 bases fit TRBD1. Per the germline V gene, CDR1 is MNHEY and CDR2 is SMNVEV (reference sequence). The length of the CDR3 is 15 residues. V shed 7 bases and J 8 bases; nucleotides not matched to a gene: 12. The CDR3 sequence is CASTPGQGPKYTIYF. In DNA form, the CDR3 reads TGTGCCAGCACCCCCGGACAGGGGCCGAAATACACCATATATTTT.

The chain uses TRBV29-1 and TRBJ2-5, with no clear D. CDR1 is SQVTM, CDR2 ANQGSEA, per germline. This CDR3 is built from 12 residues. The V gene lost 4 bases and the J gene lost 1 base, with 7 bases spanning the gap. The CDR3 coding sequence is TGCAGCGTTGTGTCAGCCCAAGAGACCCAGTACTTC. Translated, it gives CSVVSAQETQYF.

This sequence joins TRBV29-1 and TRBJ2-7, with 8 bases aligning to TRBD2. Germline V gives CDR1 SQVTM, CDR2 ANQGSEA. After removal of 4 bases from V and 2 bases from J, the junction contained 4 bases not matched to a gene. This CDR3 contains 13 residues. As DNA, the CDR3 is TGCAGCGTTGGCGGGGGGCCCCCCTACGAGCAGTACTTC. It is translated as CSVGGGPPYEQYF.

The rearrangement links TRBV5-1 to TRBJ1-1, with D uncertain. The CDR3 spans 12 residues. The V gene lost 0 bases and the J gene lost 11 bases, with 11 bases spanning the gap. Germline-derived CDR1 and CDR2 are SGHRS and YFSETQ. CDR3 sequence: CASSLGLGDAFF. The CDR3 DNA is TGCGCCAGCAGCTTGGGACTAGGTGACGCTTTCTTT. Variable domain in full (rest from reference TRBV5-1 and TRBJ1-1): KAGVTQTPRYLIKTRGQQVTLSCSPISGHRSVSWYQQTPGQGLQFLFEYFSETQRNKGNFPGRFSGRQFSNSRSEMNVSTLELGDSALYLCASSLGLGDAFFGQGTRLTVV.

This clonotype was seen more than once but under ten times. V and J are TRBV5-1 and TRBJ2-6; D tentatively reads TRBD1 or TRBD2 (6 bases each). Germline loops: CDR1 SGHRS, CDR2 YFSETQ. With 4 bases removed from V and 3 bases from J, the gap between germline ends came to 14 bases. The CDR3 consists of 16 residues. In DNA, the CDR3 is TGCGCCAGCAGCGTTATACAGGGAGGTGGGGCCAACGTCCTGACTTTC. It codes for CASSVIQGGGANVLTF.

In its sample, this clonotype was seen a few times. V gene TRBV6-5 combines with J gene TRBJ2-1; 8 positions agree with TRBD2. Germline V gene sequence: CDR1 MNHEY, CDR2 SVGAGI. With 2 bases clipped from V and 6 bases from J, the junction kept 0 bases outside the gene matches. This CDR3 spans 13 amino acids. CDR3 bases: TGTGCCAGCAGTTACGGGACTAGCAATGAGCAGTTCTTC. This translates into CASSYGTSNEQFF.

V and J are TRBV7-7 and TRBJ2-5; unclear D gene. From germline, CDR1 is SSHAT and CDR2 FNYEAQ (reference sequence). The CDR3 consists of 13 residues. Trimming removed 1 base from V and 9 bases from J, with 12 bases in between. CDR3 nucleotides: TGTGCCAGCAGCTTAGACACTACAAGGGCCCAGTACTTC. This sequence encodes CASSLDTTRAQYF.

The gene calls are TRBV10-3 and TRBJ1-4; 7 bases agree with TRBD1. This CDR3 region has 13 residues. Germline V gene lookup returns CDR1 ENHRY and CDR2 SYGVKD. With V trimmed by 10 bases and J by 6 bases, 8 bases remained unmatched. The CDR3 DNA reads TGTGCCACCAGGGGGGGGTTGGATGAAAAACTGTTTTTT. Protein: CATRGGLDEKLFF.

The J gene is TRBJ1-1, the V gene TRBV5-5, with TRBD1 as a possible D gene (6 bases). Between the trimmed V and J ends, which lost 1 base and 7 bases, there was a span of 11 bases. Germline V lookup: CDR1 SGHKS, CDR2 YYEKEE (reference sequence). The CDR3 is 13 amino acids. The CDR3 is CASSLTTGSEAFF. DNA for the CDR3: TGTGCCAGCAGCTTGACAACAGGGAGTGAAGCTTTCTTT.